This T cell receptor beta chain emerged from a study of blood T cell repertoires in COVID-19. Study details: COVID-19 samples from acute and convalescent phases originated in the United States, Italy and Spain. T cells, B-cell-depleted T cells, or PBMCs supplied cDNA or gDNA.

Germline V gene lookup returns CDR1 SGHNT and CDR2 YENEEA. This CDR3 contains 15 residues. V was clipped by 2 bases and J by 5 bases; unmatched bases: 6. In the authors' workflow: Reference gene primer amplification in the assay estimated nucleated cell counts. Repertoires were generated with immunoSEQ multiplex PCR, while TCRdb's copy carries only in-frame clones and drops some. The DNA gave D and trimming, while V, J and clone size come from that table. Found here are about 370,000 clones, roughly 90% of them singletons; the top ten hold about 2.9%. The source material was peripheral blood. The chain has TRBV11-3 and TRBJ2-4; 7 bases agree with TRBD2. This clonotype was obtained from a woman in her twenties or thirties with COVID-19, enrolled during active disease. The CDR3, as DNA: TGTGCCAGCAGCTTAATACTGGGGGGGGAAAACATTCAGTACTTC. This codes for CASSLILGGENIQYF.